Each of the 2 T cell receptor beta chains below was sequenced from the same sample in a study of cytomegalovirus exposure and HLA in healthy donors. Researchers ran the PCR with 60 Vbeta and 13 Jbeta primers. Measured with immunoSEQ multiplex PCR; TCRdb has only the in-frame clones, and not every one. The sample carries 95,000 to 150,000 clones, roughly 80% recorded once. Source material: PBMCs. Every receptor here comes from a man aged 25 to 40 in good health and CMV-seronegative.

V gene TRBV7-6 combines with J gene TRBJ2-3; TRBD2 matches 8 bases. V gave up 1 base and J gave up 1 base; unmatched junction bases: 7. This CDR3 contains 17 residues. Germline CDR1 is SGHVS and CDR2 is FNYEAQ. The CDR3 nucleotides read TGTGCCAGCAGCTTAGATTTCCCAGCGGGGGGCACAGATACGCAGTATTTT. This gives the protein CASSLDFPAGGTDTQYF.

This clone was observed once. The chain employs TRBV7-9 and TRBJ1-4; D gene unclear. Germline V gene sequence: CDR1 SEHNR, CDR2 FQNEAQ (reference sequence). This CDR3 has 15 amino acids. The V gene lost 1 base and the J gene lost 5 bases, with 11 bases spanning the gap. CDR3: CASSLVSGLNEKLFF. The CDR3 DNA is TGTGCCAGCAGCTTAGTATCCGGACTCAATGAAAAACTGTTTTTT.